A single sample is the source of the 13 T cell receptor beta chains below, sequenced in a study of T cell responses to AZD1222 COVID-19 vaccine. Measured with immunoSEQ multiplex PCR; TCRdb has only the in-frame clones, and not every one. The repertoire holds about 130,000 clones, with 85% to 95% as singletons. This sample comprised peripheral blood, obtained on day 0 of AZD1222 vaccination. All receptors come from an adult in good health.

The sample holds one count of this clone. The chain recombines TRBV5-1 with TRBJ2-7, with 10 bases fitting TRBD2. Germline V gene sequence: CDR1 SGHRS, CDR2 YFSETQ. J lost 2 bases, V lost 1 base, and 6 bases had no gene match. The CDR3 runs 16 residues. The CDR3 sequence: CASSLMFTSGAYEQYF. For the CDR3, the DNA is TGCGCCAGCAGCTTGATGTTTACTAGCGGGGCCTACGAGCAGTACTTC.

There are a few counts of this clone. The rearrangement joins TRBV19 to TRBJ1-5, with D possibly being TRBD1 (5 bases). Trimming removed 6 bases from V and 4 bases from J, with 10 bases in between. In germline, CDR1 is LNHDA, CDR2 SQIVND (reference sequence). The CDR3 spans 13 residues. The CDR3: CASSQGSNQPQHF. As DNA, the CDR3 is TGTGCCAGTAGCCAGGGATCTAATCAGCCCCAGCATTTT.

The gene calls are TRBV7-9 and TRBJ1-2; no clear D. Deletions cut 7 bases from V and 4 bases from J, with 13 bases between. From germline, CDR1 is SEHNR and CDR2 FQNEAQ (reference sequence). The CDR3 length is 13 residues. For the CDR3, the DNA is TGTGCCAGCATCCAGGTGAACACCTATGGCTACACCTTC. This encodes CASIQVNTYGYTF.

The chain has TRBV2 and TRBJ1-2; 7 bases fit TRBD1. CDR3 size: 16 residues. The V gene end was trimmed by 9 bases and the J gene end by 8 bases; junction bases not matched to a gene: 21. CDR1 and CDR2 from the germline V gene are SNHLY and FYNNEI. CDR3 sequence: CASHNFGTDPLKGYTF. The CDR3 bases are TGTGCCAGTCACAACTTCGGGACAGATCCTTTAAAGGGCTACACCTTC.

The CDR3 coding sequence is TGTGCCAGCAGTTCCTACCTAGCGGGAGGAGTCACAGATACGCAGTATTTT. Protein sequence: CASSSYLAGGVTDTQYF. The chain joins TRBV27 to TRBJ2-3; 11 bases are shared with TRBD2. This CDR3 is built from 17 residues. The trim removed 4 bases at V and 2 bases at J, leaving 8 bases unmatched. Germline V CDR1 and CDR2: MNHEY, SMNVEV (reference sequence).

The rearrangement joins TRBV30 to TRBJ2-3; D is ambiguous. The germline V gene has CDR1 GTSNPN and CDR2 SVGIG (reference sequence). CDR3 size: 14 residues. V gave up 0 bases and J gave up 5 bases, with 12 bases separating them. Written as DNA, the CDR3 is TGTGCCTGGAGTGTAAATGGGGATCTAGATACGCAGTATTTT. The encoded protein is CAWSVNGDLDTQYF. Supplemented by reference TRBV30 and TRBJ2-3, the full variable domain reads SQTIHQWPATLVQPVGSPLSLECTVEGTSNPNLYWYRQAAGRGLQLLFYSVGIGQISSEVPQNLSASRPQDRQFILSSKKLLLSDSGFYLCAWSVNGDLDTQYFGPGTRLTVL.

J is TRBJ1-4 and V is TRBV4-3, with D possibly TRBD1 on 6 matching bases. Germline loops: CDR1 LGHNA, CDR2 YSLEER. V lost 7 bases to trimming and J lost 5 bases, with 17 bases between them. The CDR3 contains 15 residues. The CDR3 coding sequence is TGCGCCAGCAACACCGCTATTACAGGGAATGAAAAACTGTTTTTT. This sequence encodes CASNTAITGNEKLFF.

V and J are TRBV28 and TRBJ1-2; maybe TRBD1 (6 bases). The V gene lost 4 bases and the J gene lost 4 bases, with 13 bases spanning the gap. Germline assignment: CDR1 MDHEN and CDR2 SYDVKM. The CDR3 has 14 residues. The CDR3 DNA follows: TGTGCCAGCAGTTCAAGGGGGGTCTTCTATGGCTACACCTTC. Its translation: CASSSRGVFYGYTF.

V is TRBV24-1 and J is TRBJ2-7, with D uncertain. The CDR3 is made up of 14 amino acids. Germline V gene sequence: CDR1 KGHDR, CDR2 SFDVKD. Deletions cut 8 bases from V and 3 bases from J, with 16 bases between. CDR3 coding DNA: TGTGCCACCAAGGTGCGACTCGCAAACTACGAGCAGTACTTC. Protein product: CATKVRLANYEQYF.

The rearrangement uses TRBV4-3 and TRBJ1-2, with TRBD1 matching 8 bases. This CDR3 spans 18 amino acids. V was clipped by 0 bases and J by 5 bases; unmatched bases: 14. Germline-derived CDR1 and CDR2 are LGHNA and YSLEER. CDR3 protein: CASSQDFQRETGVYGYTF. CDR3 bases: TGCGCCAGCAGCCAAGATTTTCAGCGAGAGACAGGGGTTTATGGCTACACCTTC.

This clone has a single count. This sequence joins TRBV25-1 and TRBJ2-7, with a weak D call TRBD2 (6 bases). The CDR3 is made up of 15 amino acids. Trimming left V 5 bases short and J 4 bases short, with 18 bases between. CDR1 is MGHDK and CDR2 is SYGVNS in the germline V gene. In DNA form, the CDR3 reads TGTGCCAGCAGTAAAGGGAGGCAGGGTCCATACGAGCAGTACTTC. Translated: CASSKGRQGPYEQYF.

The chain couples TRBV7-2 to TRBJ1-5; a weak D match, TRBD1 (5 bases). V lost 1 base, J lost 5 bases, and 12 bases lay in between. The CDR3 spans 15 residues. CDR1 is SGHTA and CDR2 is FQGNSA in the germline V gene. The CDR3 DNA is TGTGCCAGCAGCTTAGATACAGGACAAGATCAGCCCCAGCATTTT. It is translated as CASSLDTGQDQPQHF. Full variable domain (outside the CDR3, taken from reference TRBV7-2 and TRBJ1-5): GAGVSQSPSNKVTEKGKDVELRCDPISGHTALYWYRQSLGQGLEFLIYFQGNSAPDKSGLPSDRFSAERTGGSVSTLTIQRTQQEDSAVYLCASSLDTGQDQPQHFGDGTRLSIL.

The chain couples TRBV19 to TRBJ2-1; 9 bases match TRBD2. This CDR3 has 15 residues. The germline V gene has CDR1 LNHDA and CDR2 SQIVND (reference sequence). The trim removed 4 bases at V and 1 base at J, leaving 2 bases unmatched. The DNA for the CDR3 is TGTGCCAGTAGTAAGGCGGGAGGGTCCTACAATGAGCAGTTCTTC. Its translation is CASSKAGGSYNEQFF. The full variable domain, its missing parts supplied by reference TRBV19 and TRBJ2-1, is DGGITQSPKYLFRKEGQNVTLSCEQNLNHDAMYWYRQDPGQGLRLIYYSQIVNDFQKGDIAEGYSVSREKKESFPLTVTSAQKNPTAFYLCASSKAGGSYNEQFFGPGTRLTVL.